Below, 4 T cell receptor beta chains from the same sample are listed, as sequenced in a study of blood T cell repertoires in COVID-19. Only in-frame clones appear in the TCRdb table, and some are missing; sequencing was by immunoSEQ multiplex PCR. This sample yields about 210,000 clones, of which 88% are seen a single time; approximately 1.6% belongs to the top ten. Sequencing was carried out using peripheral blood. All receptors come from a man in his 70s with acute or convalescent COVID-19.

CDR3 sequence (DNA): TGTGCCAGCAGCTTCTATCAAGGGAGTTCCGGCTACACCTTC. As protein: CASSFYQGSSGYTF. This chain links TRBV7-2 with TRBJ1-2; no reliable D call. Germline V gene sequence: CDR1 SGHTA, CDR2 FQGNSA. Deletions cut 3 bases from V and 8 bases from J, with 16 bases between. This CDR3 comprises 14 residues.

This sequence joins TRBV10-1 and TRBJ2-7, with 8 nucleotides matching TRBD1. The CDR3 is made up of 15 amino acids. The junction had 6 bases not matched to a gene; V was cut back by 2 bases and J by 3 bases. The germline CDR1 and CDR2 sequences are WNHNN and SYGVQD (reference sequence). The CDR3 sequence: CASSETGGSVYEQYF. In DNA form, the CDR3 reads TGCGCCAGCAGTGAGACAGGGGGTTCGGTCTACGAGCAGTACTTC.

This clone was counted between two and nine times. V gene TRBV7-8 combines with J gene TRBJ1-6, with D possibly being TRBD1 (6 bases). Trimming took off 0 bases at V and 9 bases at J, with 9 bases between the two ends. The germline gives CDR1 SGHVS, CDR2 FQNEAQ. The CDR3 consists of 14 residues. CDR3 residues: CASSLAQGSSPLHF. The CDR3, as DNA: TGTGCCAGCAGCTTAGCACAGGGAAGTTCACCCCTCCACTTT.

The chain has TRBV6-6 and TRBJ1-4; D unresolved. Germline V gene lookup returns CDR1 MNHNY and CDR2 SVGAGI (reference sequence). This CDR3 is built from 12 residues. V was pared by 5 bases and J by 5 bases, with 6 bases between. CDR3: CASSRLNEKLFF. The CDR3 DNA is TGTGCCAGCAGTCGCCTCAATGAAAAACTGTTTTTT.